Listed below are T cell receptor beta chains from one sample, sequenced in a study of human T cells and chemical hapten exposure. TCRdb re-analysed the RACE reads in MiXCR, keeping a single row per CDR3 protein. Among 380,000 or so distinct CDR3 sequences listed, 4.8% were seen once. This specimen was whole blood, taken in connection with sensitization to the hapten diphenylcyclopropenone (DPC). Receptor source: a woman between 45 and 60 years old with alopecia areata. Some clones in this sample may be carry-over from other donors' samples. CDR3s include the opening cysteine and the closing phenylalanine or tryptophan. A D gene is named only where the DNA matches it firmly. Size is omitted from some rows. Given values are once, few, many or a class for expanded clones.

>-|TRBV6-5|-
CASSPESGGARNQPQHF
>many|TRBV4-1|-
CASSQVEGVGEKLFF
>many|TRBV12-3/TRBV12-4|-
CATVTSGANVLTF
>many|TRBV2|TRBD1
CASTGGTGNQPQHF
>-|TRBV5-1|-
CASSSGSLNTGELFF
>few|TRBV20-1|TRBD1
CSARQGALHPTDTQYF
>many|TRBV5-5|-
CASSFSGTQEKLFF
>few|TRBV5-1|TRBD1
CASSYWTGINSGANVLTF
>-|TRBV2|-
CASSTTGFNSPLHF
>many|TRBV28|TRBD2
CASSLRASGKETQYF
>few|TRBV2|-
CASSEGDDTQYF
>many|TRBV7-2|-
CASSPHTDTQYF
>few|TRBV12-3/TRBV12-4|-
CASSSRTKAPYGYTF
>many|TRBV6-2/TRBV6-3|-
CASSLSGGRGETQYF
>many|TRBV6-5|-
CASSRLGEQFF
>many|TRBV14|-
CASSPGTLQFF
>many|TRBV24-1|TRBD2
CATSAPTSGPSTDTQYF
>many|TRBV10-3|TRBD1
CATAGTGDTGELFF
>many|TRBV28|-
CASTFNQGFTEAFF
>-|TRBV5-1|-
CASSLGSAANTGELFF
>many|TRBV7-2|-
CASSSKRATNYGYTF
>many|TRBV7-2|TRBD2
CASSLEAGGPPYNEQFF
>-|TRBV12-3/TRBV12-4|TRBD1
CASSLAGTAQAEQFF